Presented here are 17 T cell receptor beta chains from one specimen sequenced in a study of blood T cell repertoires in COVID-19. Profiled with immunoSEQ multiplex PCR; TCRdb holds only in-frame clones, not every one. Counted here are about 250,000 clones, roughly four fifths occurring once; the ten biggest clones make up more than 7%. The sample consisted of peripheral blood. All receptors come from an elderly man with acute or convalescent COVID-19.

V gene TRBV19 combines with J gene TRBJ1-4; 8 bases align to TRBD1. Germline V lookup: CDR1 LNHDA, CDR2 SQIVND (reference sequence). The CDR3 spans 18 residues. After removal of 3 bases from V and 7 bases from J, the junction contained 16 bases not matched to a gene. The CDR3 protein is CASSIGRTGKGRGEKLFF. CDR3 nucleotides: TGTGCCAGTAGTATCGGCCGGACAGGGAAGGGACGGGGTGAAAAACTGTTTTTT.

This clone was found once. The chain is built from TRBV5-1 and TRBJ1-1, with TRBD1 as a possible D gene (5 bases). Trimming pared 3 bases from V and 5 bases from J, leaving 20 bases between. This CDR3 contains 16 residues. CDR1 and CDR2 (germline): SGHRS, YFSETQ. This chain's CDR3 is CASSSLHTGSTTEAFF. The CDR3 coding sequence is TGCGCCAGCAGCTCCTTACATACAGGAAGTACAACTGAAGCTTTCTTT. The whole variable domain, filled in from reference TRBV5-1 and TRBJ1-1, reads KAGVTQTPRYLIKTRGQQVTLSCSPISGHRSVSWYQQTPGQGLQFLFEYFSETQRNKGNFPGRFSGRQFSNSRSEMNVSTLELGDSALYLCASSSLHTGSTTEAFFGQGTRLTVV.

The chain has TRBV28 and TRBJ1-2, with a possible D match to TRBD1 (6 bases). Germline lookup yields CDR1 MDHEN and CDR2 SYDVKM. The length of the CDR3 is 14 residues. Trimming cost V 6 bases and J 7 bases, with 18 bases left between them. CDR3 protein: CASSPPGGAFGYTF. CDR3 DNA sequence: TGTGCCAGCAGCCCTCCGGGGGGCGCGTTTGGCTACACCTTC.

As regards this clone: Other DNA sequences in the same sample also yield this CDR3. The J gene is TRBJ1-2, the V gene TRBV5-1; 10 nucleotides align to TRBD1. The trim removed 0 bases at V and 1 base at J, leaving 0 bases unmatched. The V gene's germline CDR1 is SGHRS and CDR2 YFSETQ. The CDR3 has 15 amino acids. CDR3 nucleotide sequence: TGCGCCAGCAGCTTGGGGGACAGGGGTAACTATGGCTACACCTTC. It encodes CASSLGDRGNYGYTF.

The chain employs TRBV19 and TRBJ2-3; 14 positions agree with TRBD2. V trimming: 1 base; J trimming: 2 bases; junction bases outside the gene matches: 8. The CDR3 has 19 amino acids. The germline gives CDR1 LNHDA, CDR2 SQIVND (reference sequence). CDR3 coding DNA: TGTGCCAGTAGTATAGCTCGGACTAGCGGGGGGCCGCACACAGATACGCAGTATTTT. Its protein is CASSIARTSGGPHTDTQYF.

This clone was detected a few times. This chain uses TRBV10-2 with TRBJ2-2; TRBD1 aligns across 8 bases. V gave up 6 bases and J gave up 4 bases; unmatched junction bases: 7. Per germline, CDR1 WSHSY and CDR2 SAAADI. The length of the CDR3 is 15 residues. The DNA of the CDR3 is TGCGCCAGCAGGCAGGGGGCGCGAGGCACCGGGGAGCTGTTTTTT. Amino acid sequence: CASRQGARGTGELFF.

The chain combines TRBV5-8 with TRBJ1-6; D possibly corresponds to TRBD1 (5 bases). Germline values: CDR1 SGHTS, CDR2 YDEGEE. Between the trimmed V and J ends, which lost 1 base and 7 bases, there was a span of 15 bases. The CDR3 covers 16 residues. In DNA, the CDR3 is TGTGCCAGCAGCTTGTGGTTGCGGGGGGACAATTCACCCCTCCACTTT. Encoded protein: CASSLWLRGDNSPLHF.

This clone came up once. In nucleotides, the CDR3 is TGTGCCAGTAGTATAGGAAGGGACTTGGGGAGCTCCTACGAGCAGTACTTC. Its translation: CASSIGRDLGSSYEQYF. The V gene is TRBV19, the J gene TRBJ2-7, with TRBD2 as a possible D gene (6 bases). The germline CDR1 and CDR2 sequences are LNHDA and SQIVND (reference sequence). Trimming took off 1 base at V and 0 bases at J, with 16 bases between the two ends. CDR3 length equals 17 residues.

The genes are TRBV29-1 and TRBJ1-3; TRBD1 matches at 10 bases. V gave up 0 bases and J gave up 15 bases; unmatched junction bases: 5. CDR1 and CDR2 from the germline V gene are SQVTM and ANQGSEA. CDR3 length: 12 residues. The CDR3 loop is CSVEDPGQGKYF. The CDR3 DNA follows: TGCAGCGTTGAAGACCCGGGACAGGGGAAATATTTT.

The chain employs TRBV27 and TRBJ1-4, with 8 bases aligning to TRBD1. The CDR3 runs 19 residues. V was pared by 4 bases and J by 6 bases, with 19 bases of the junction left unmatched. The germline V gene encodes CDR1 MNHEY and CDR2 SMNVEV (reference sequence). CDR3 sequence reads: CASSYRSWTGRRRDEKLFF. The DNA of the CDR3 is TGTGCCAGCAGTTATCGAAGCTGGACAGGGAGAAGGCGGGATGAAAAACTGTTTTTT.

The chain employs TRBV7-9 and TRBJ1-4, with 8 bases identical to TRBD1. Germline values: CDR1 SEHNR, CDR2 FQNEAQ (reference sequence). With 5 bases clipped from V and 5 bases from J, the junction kept 4 bases outside the gene matches. CDR3 length: 14 residues. Here the CDR3 reads CASSAGQGNEKLFF. In DNA, the CDR3 is TGTGCCAGCAGCGCCGGACAGGGCAATGAAAAACTGTTTTTT.

The chain combines TRBV28 with TRBJ2-1; D remains ambiguous. Germline lookup yields CDR1 MDHEN and CDR2 SYDVKM. The CDR3 has 11 residues. The V and J ends lost 3 bases and 11 bases respectively, with 8 bases between them. The DNA for the CDR3 is TGTGCCAGCAGTTTTTTCGGTCAGCAGTTCTTC. Protein sequence: CASSFFGQQFF.

The gene calls are TRBV27 and TRBJ1-5; D gene unclear. Trimming took off 6 bases at V and 5 bases at J, with 14 bases between the two ends. Germline lookup yields CDR1 MNHEY and CDR2 SMNVEV (reference sequence). This CDR3 has 14 amino acids. CDR3 sequence: CASSPTRVYQPQHF. CDR3 in DNA: TGTGCCAGCAGCCCCACCCGGGTATATCAGCCCCAGCATTTT.

This chain uses TRBV6-4 with TRBJ2-1; 8 nucleotides agree with TRBD2. Unmatched junction bases numbered 9, after V lost 3 bases and J lost 2 bases. Germline assignment: CDR1 MRHNA and CDR2 SNTAGT. The CDR3 length is 17 residues. The DNA of the CDR3 is TGTGCCAGCAGTGAGTCGGGTAGCGGGATCCCCTACAATGAGCAGTTCTTC. This encodes CASSESGSGIPYNEQFF.

V usage is TRBV5-1 and J usage is TRBJ2-3; 7 nucleotides match TRBD1. The CDR3 has 14 residues. After removal of 3 bases from V and 2 bases from J, the junction contained 3 bases not matched to a gene. Germline loops: CDR1 SGHRS, CDR2 YFSETQ. The chain's CDR3 is CASSSGTDTDTQYF. The DNA for the CDR3 is TGCGCCAGCAGCTCCGGGACAGACACAGATACGCAGTATTTT.

This clone has a handful of counts. The V and J genes are TRBV5-1 and TRBJ2-2, with a possible D match to TRBD1 (6 bases). Germline V lookup: CDR1 SGHRS, CDR2 YFSETQ. The V end was cut by 4 bases, the J end by 4 bases, with 14 bases between. The CDR3 is 15 residues long. The DNA of the CDR3 is TGCGCCAGCAGCCTAACGGGACAAATCACCGGGGAGCTGTTTTTT. This encodes CASSLTGQITGELFF. The full variable domain, completed using reference TRBV5-1 and TRBJ2-2, is KAGVTQTPRYLIKTRGQQVTLSCSPISGHRSVSWYQQTPGQGLQFLFEYFSETQRNKGNFPGRFSGRQFSNSRSEMNVSTLELGDSALYLCASSLTGQITGELFFGEGSRLTVL.

The chain links TRBV19 to TRBJ1-5; a possible D gene is TRBD1 (5 bases). Trimming left V 3 bases short and J 4 bases short, with 22 bases between. The CDR3 has 18 residues. Germline values: CDR1 LNHDA, CDR2 SQIVND (reference sequence). The CDR3 DNA reads TGTGCCAGTAGTATTAGGGGCCCTTCAGATTTTCGGAATCAGCCCCAGCATTTT. It is translated as CASSIRGPSDFRNQPQHF.